This T cell receptor beta chain was obtained from a study of radiotherapy plus CTLA-4 blockade in lung cancer. Study-wide background: Objective responses were observed in about 17% of patients, and disease control was achieved by just over 30%.

As for this clone: Its cognate antigen is unknown.

People whose metastatic non-small-cell lung cancer was chemo-refractory got focal radiation along with CTLA-4 blockade by ipilimumab. Whole-study results and caveats: Among reported predictors of response, early blood T cell clone dynamics with interferon-beta performed best.

Here immunoSEQ multiplex PCR was the method, and the copy in TCRdb shows in-frame clones only, minus some. The sample carries 100,000 to 150,000 clones, 70% to 90% recorded once. This TCR came from a human donor with non-small cell lung cancer that progressed on radiotherapy plus ipilimumab. Specimen: peripheral blood, collected from a patient treated with radiotherapy plus ipilimumab.

The CDR3 DNA sequence: TGTGCCAGCAGTGAACTGCTACAGGGGGTCGCCGGGGAGCTGTTTTTT. Translated, it gives CASSELLQGVAGELFF. The rearrangement links TRBV6-1 to TRBJ2-2, with 8 bases fitting TRBD1. The CDR3 runs 16 residues. The J segment lost 6 bases and the V segment lost 2 bases, leaving 8 bases of the junction unmatched. Per germline, CDR1 MNHNS and CDR2 SASEGT.